This TCR beta chain is from a study of T cell changes during pregnancy in multiple sclerosis (dated 2019 in TCRdb). General notes on the study: The study looked at changes in the T cell repertoire across pregnancy in women with multiple sclerosis.

To note about this clone: Its recognized antigen is unknown. No base quality information exists; no much larger clone differs at one position.

Per the germline V gene (reference sequence), LNHNV is the CDR1 and YYDKDF is the CDR2. The CDR3 holds 22 amino acids from the cysteine to the phenylalanine. Of all the DNA, just the CDR3 is kept, 66 bases in frame from base 1. V loses 0 bases at its end and J loses 2 bases; junction bases beyond the gene matches: 22. Receptors were amplified or captured by the immunoSEQ multiplex PCR assay. TCRdb's version of the immuneACCESS table is confined to in-frame rearrangements and falls short of the full clone set. An unresolved V gene accounts for under half of the shortfall where checked; the remainder is of unknown origin. For this sample the table gives about 48,000 clones, of which approximately 88% were detected only once. The top ten constitute roughly 1.2% of the sample.

The V and J genes are TRBV15 and TRBJ2-1, with TRBD2 matching 7 junction bases. The sequence was obtained from a female donor with multiple sclerosis, enrolled in a pregnancy study. The source material was CD4+ T cells from peripheral blood mononuclear cells, sampled in the second trimester of pregnancy. The DNA is TGTGCCACCAGCAGAGATTATCTTCGTGCTAGCGGATCTGTCGGAACCTACAATGAGCAGTTCTTC. Translated, this is CATSRDYLRASGSVGTYNEQFF.